One and the same sample provided the 25 T cell receptor beta chains below, sequenced in a study of CD8+ T cells in alopecia areata. Extraction and reverse transcription of RNA yielded cDNA as the sequencing template. Clones were sequenced by immunoSEQ multiplex PCR, and TCRdb holds only the in-frame ones, with some missing. This sample has approximately 99,000 clones, with almost 60% found just once. The material sequenced was CD8+ T cells sorted from blood. These receptors all stem from a human donor in good health.

Concerning this clone: Other DNA sequences in the same sample also yield this CDR3. This chain uses TRBV30 with TRBJ2-7; 11 bases agree with TRBD1. The V segment lost 0 bases and the J segment 12 bases; nucleotides outside the gene matches: 4. The germline gives CDR1 GTSNPN, CDR2 SVGIG (reference sequence). The CDR3 is 12 residues long. CDR3 sequence reads: CAWSVLGQGVYF. For the CDR3, the DNA is TGTGCCTGGAGTGTCCTGGGACAGGGGGTGTACTTC.

V gene TRBV30 combines with J gene TRBJ1-2; a weak D match, TRBD1 (5 bases). V lost 4 bases and J 6 bases, leaving 15 bases between the germline ends. The CDR3 sequence is 13 residues long. Germline V CDR1 and CDR2: GTSNPN, SVGIG (reference sequence). CDR3 coding DNA: TGTGCCTGGACCGTGGGGCACCGCCATGGCTACACCTTC. As protein: CAWTVGHRHGYTF. The full variable domain, in which reference TRBV30 and TRBJ1-2 provide the parts outside the CDR3, is SQTIHQWPATLVQPVGSPLSLECTVEGTSNPNLYWYRQAAGRGLQLLFYSVGIGQISSEVPQNLSASRPQDRQFILSSKKLLLSDSGFYLCAWTVGHRHGYTFGSGTRLTVV.

This clone appeared a few times. V usage is TRBV21-1 and J usage is TRBJ2-7; the D call in the table, TRBD1, was not verified against the DNA. TRBV21-1 constitutes a pseudogene. The CDR3 has 12 residues. CDR3 residues: CASSPRGYEQYF. CDR3 bases: TGTGCCAGCAGCCCGAGGGGGTACGAGCAGTACTTC.

This clone was counted a single time. V gene TRBV9 combines with J gene TRBJ2-7; TRBD1 aligns across 8 bases. The germline V gene encodes CDR1 SGDLS and CDR2 YYNGEE. CDR3 length: 14 residues. The trim removed 4 bases at V and 5 bases at J, leaving 8 bases unmatched. The CDR3 here is CASSPSGGPNEQYF. The DNA for the CDR3 is TGTGCCAGCAGCCCCTCAGGGGGCCCAAACGAGCAGTACTTC.

V gene TRBV29-1 combines with J gene TRBJ2-7, with D perhaps TRBD2 (6 bases). Trimming shortened V by 6 bases and J by 0 bases, and 18 bases separated the two germline ends. The CDR3 length is 15 residues. Per the germline V gene, CDR1 is SQVTM and CDR2 is ANQGSEA. CDR3 nucleotide sequence: TGCAGCGTGGAACTAGCAACCCTTTTCTCCTACGAGCAGTACTTC. Its protein product is CSVELATLFSYEQYF.

This clone was found a few times. The CDR3 DNA is TGTGCCAGCAGCTCAGACTCCGGGGAGCTGTTTTTT. Protein sequence: CASSSDSGELFF. This chain connects TRBV5-6 to TRBJ2-2; D gene unclear. V was cut by 3 bases and J by 6 bases, with 6 bases left in between. The germline V gene has CDR1 SGHDT and CDR2 YYEEEE. This CDR3 has 12 amino acids.

This clone occurred a few times. This chain uses TRBV5-6 with TRBJ2-7, with 8 bases lining up with TRBD2. The CDR3 is made up of 15 amino acids. With V trimmed by 0 bases and J by 2 bases, 4 bases remained unmatched. Germline assignment: CDR1 SGHDT and CDR2 YYEEEE. DNA for the CDR3: TGTGCCAGCAGCTTGGAACTAGCGGCTACCTACGAGCAGTACTTC. It encodes CASSLELAATYEQYF.

This rearrangement joins TRBV23-1 to TRBJ2-3; D perhaps matches TRBD2 (6 bases). TRBV23-1 carries the ORF label, with uncertain function. V was trimmed by 3 bases and J by 14 bases, leaving 18 bases between them. The CDR3 runs to 13 residues. CDR3 loop: CASSHSRLGAGYF. The CDR3 DNA reads TGCGCCAGCAGTCATTCGCGACTAGGCGCAGGGTATTTT.

This chain joins TRBV6-6 and TRBJ2-7, with D perhaps TRBD1 (5 bases). The CDR3 is made up of 16 amino acids. Germline values: CDR1 MNHNY, CDR2 SVGAGI (reference sequence). The ends were cut back, 6 bases at V and 1 base at J, with 19 bases in the middle. CDR3 loop: CASSPITFGASYEQYF. The DNA for the CDR3 is TGTGCCAGCAGCCCCATAACATTTGGGGCATCCTACGAGCAGTACTTC.

This chain joins TRBV27 and TRBJ2-7; no reliable D call. The CDR3 extends over 13 amino acids. The germline V gene has CDR1 MNHEY and CDR2 SMNVEV (reference sequence). Trimming pared 3 bases from V and 4 bases from J, leaving 10 bases between. CDR3 region: CASSFFKGYEQYF. The CDR3 DNA reads as TGTGCCAGCAGTTTTTTTAAGGGATACGAGCAGTACTTC.

This chain joins TRBV5-1 and TRBJ2-3; D uncertain. The CDR3 has 14 residues. Germline CDR1 is SGHRS and CDR2 is YFSETQ. V was clipped by 0 bases and J by 1 base, with 6 bases between them. The CDR3 DNA is TGCGCCAGCAGCTTGGCTATGGGCACAGATACGCAGTATTTT. It translates to CASSLAMGTDTQYF.

V and J are TRBV28 and TRBJ1-6, with a weak D call TRBD1 (6 bases). CDR1 is MDHEN and CDR2 is SYDVKM in the germline V gene. V was clipped by 5 bases and J by 4 bases, with 12 bases between them. This CDR3 comprises 15 residues. The CDR3 protein is CASSVRTVYNSPLHF. CDR3 nucleotides: TGTGCCAGCAGTGTGAGGACAGTTTATAATTCACCCCTCCACTTT. Looking up the rest from reference TRBV28 and TRBJ1-6 gives the full variable domain: DVKVTQSSRYLVKRTGEKVFLECVQDMDHENMFWYRQDPGLGLRLIYFSYDVKMKEKGDIPEGYSVSREKKERFSLILESASTNQTSMYLCASSVRTVYNSPLHFGNGTRLTVT.

The chain carries TRBV15 and TRBJ2-5; 10 bases are shared with TRBD1. Looked up from germline, CDR1 is LNHNV and CDR2 is YYDKDF (reference sequence). This CDR3 contains 15 residues. V lost 3 bases to trimming and J lost 2 bases; unmatched junction nucleotides: 3. The CDR3: CATSSSDRGQETQYF. CDR3 nucleotides: TGTGCCACCAGCAGCTCGGACAGGGGGCAAGAGACCCAGTACTTC.

CDR3 sequence (DNA): TGTGCCAGCAGCCAAGCTCGGGGCTACACCTTC. Translation gives CASSQARGYTF. The chain links TRBV4-2 to TRBJ1-2; unclear D gene. V was pared by 1 base and J by 8 bases, with 5 bases between. The germline V gene encodes CDR1 LGHNA and CDR2 YNFKEQ. This CDR3 region has 11 residues.

The chain carries TRBV7-2 and TRBJ2-7, with a tentative D call TRBD2 (6 bases). V lost 0 bases and J lost 2, with 20 bases in between. Looked up from germline, CDR1 is SGHTA and CDR2 is FQGNSA. This CDR3 has 18 amino acids. Written as DNA, the CDR3 is TGTGCCAGCAGCTTAGCCCCCTGGGGAGGACCTTACCCCTACGAGCAGTACTTC. This codes for CASSLAPWGGPYPYEQYF.

This clone was detected only once. The chain is built from TRBV9 and TRBJ2-7; 8 positions match TRBD1. V was pared by 0 bases and J by 5 bases, with 4 bases of the junction left unmatched. The CDR3 is made up of 14 amino acids. Germline values: CDR1 SGDLS, CDR2 YYNGEE. CDR3 protein: CASSVEDRVDEQYF. CDR3 DNA sequence: TGTGCCAGCAGCGTAGAGGACAGGGTGGACGAGCAGTACTTC.

This clone was recorded a few times. The chain has TRBV28 and TRBJ1-5; D is unclear. V was shortened by 3 bases and J by 7 bases, with 10 bases between the two germline ends. This CDR3 contains 13 residues. Germline V CDR1 and CDR2: MDHEN, SYDVKM. In nucleotides, the CDR3 is TGTGCCAGCAGTTTTCGGCAGGAACAGCCCCAGCATTTT. It specifies CASSFRQEQPQHF.

The J gene is TRBJ1-1, the V gene TRBV5-4, with no clear D. CDR1 SGHNT and CDR2 YYREEE come from the germline V gene (reference sequence). The V end lost 0 bases, the J end lost 5 bases, and 14 bases lay between the germline ends. The CDR3 extends over 15 amino acids. The CDR3 DNA is TGTGCCAGCAGCTTGGGGCAGATTTTGATGACTGAAGCTTTCTTT. This codes for CASSLGQILMTEAFF.

CDR3 nucleotides: TGTGCCAGCAGCCCGCGGCTGGTCTACGAGCAGTACTTC. This codes for CASSPRLVYEQYF. V is TRBV7-2 and J is TRBJ2-7; no clear D gene. The CDR3 spans 13 residues. Germline V gene sequence: CDR1 SGHTA, CDR2 FQGNSA. V was pared by 5 bases and J by 3 bases, with 11 bases between.

The CDR3 protein is CASSFLQGARYNEQFF. The CDR3 bases are TGTGCCAGCAGCTTCCTACAGGGGGCGCGCTACAATGAGCAGTTCTTC. This rearrangement joins TRBV7-8 to TRBJ2-1; TRBD1 agrees at 9 bases. With 3 bases clipped from V and 3 bases from J, the junction kept 6 bases outside the gene matches. Germline V gives CDR1 SGHVS, CDR2 FQNEAQ. This CDR3 has 16 amino acids.

In its sample, this clone was seen a few times. V usage is TRBV6-5 and J usage is TRBJ2-5; 9 bases map to TRBD1. The length of the CDR3 is 14 residues. With 2 bases clipped from V and 4 bases from J, the junction kept 2 bases outside the gene matches. Germline assignment: CDR1 MNHEY and CDR2 SVGAGI. As DNA, the CDR3 is TGTGCCAGCAGTTACGGGACAGGGCTAGAGACCCAGTACTTC. Protein sequence: CASSYGTGLETQYF.

This rearrangement joins TRBV5-6 to TRBJ1-1, with TRBD1 matching over 7 bases. This CDR3 contains 17 residues. Germline V CDR1 and CDR2: SGHDT, YYEEEE. With V trimmed by 4 bases and J by 2 bases, 14 bases remained unmatched. CDR3 protein: CASSEEVDRDGNTEAFF. The CDR3 nucleotides read TGTGCCAGCAGCGAGGAAGTCGACAGGGACGGAAACACTGAAGCTTTCTTT.

This clone was recorded a few times. The V gene is TRBV20-1, the J gene TRBJ2-7; D not resolved. The CDR3 runs to 11 residues. CDR1 is DFQATT, CDR2 SNEGSKA, per germline (reference sequence). V was cut by 4 bases and J by 3 bases, with 7 bases left in between. The CDR3 sequence: CSATTDYEQYF. CDR3 in DNA: TGCAGTGCTACGACGGACTACGAGCAGTACTTC.

The chain recombines TRBV13 with TRBJ2-5; weak D call: TRBD2 (6 bases). The tail of the sequence fits TRBJ2-7 better, so the J call may be wrong. The germline gives CDR1 PRHDT, CDR2 FYEKMQ (reference sequence). This CDR3 spans 14 amino acids. The CDR3 DNA follows: TGTGCCAGCAGCTTGGGGAGGTCTGCCTACGAGCAGTACTTC. Its translation is CASSLGRSAYEQYF.

The chain carries TRBV2 and TRBJ1-2; no reliable D call. The CDR3 contains 12 residues. V lost 5 bases to trimming and J lost 4 bases, with 8 bases between them. CDR1 and CDR2 from the germline V gene are SNHLY and FYNNEI. In DNA form, the CDR3 reads TGTGCCAGCAGTTTATCGGGCTATGGCTACACCTTC. Protein product: CASSLSGYGYTF.